This TCR beta chain was retrieved from a study of blood T cell repertoires in COVID-19. Study at large: PBMCs, B-cell-depleted T cells, or T cells were the source of the cDNA or gDNA that made up the material.

Sequenced by immunoSEQ multiplex PCR; TCRdb stores in-frame clones only, minus some. The repertoire holds just over 300,000 clones, with roughly 86% as singletons. This clone was observed a few times. The sample taken for sequencing was PBMCs or T cells enriched from blood (not recorded which). This receptor was taken from a woman aged 18-30 years who had recovered from COVID-19.

CDR3 protein: CASSLGDSYEQYF. The CDR3 DNA reads as TGTGCCAGCAGCTTGGGAGACTCCTACGAGCAGTACTTC. This chain connects TRBV7-8 to TRBJ2-7; weak D call: TRBD2 (5 bases). Deletions cut 3 bases from V and 0 bases from J, with 6 bases between. The CDR3 loop spans 13 amino acids. In germline, CDR1 is SGHVS, CDR2 FQNEAQ.